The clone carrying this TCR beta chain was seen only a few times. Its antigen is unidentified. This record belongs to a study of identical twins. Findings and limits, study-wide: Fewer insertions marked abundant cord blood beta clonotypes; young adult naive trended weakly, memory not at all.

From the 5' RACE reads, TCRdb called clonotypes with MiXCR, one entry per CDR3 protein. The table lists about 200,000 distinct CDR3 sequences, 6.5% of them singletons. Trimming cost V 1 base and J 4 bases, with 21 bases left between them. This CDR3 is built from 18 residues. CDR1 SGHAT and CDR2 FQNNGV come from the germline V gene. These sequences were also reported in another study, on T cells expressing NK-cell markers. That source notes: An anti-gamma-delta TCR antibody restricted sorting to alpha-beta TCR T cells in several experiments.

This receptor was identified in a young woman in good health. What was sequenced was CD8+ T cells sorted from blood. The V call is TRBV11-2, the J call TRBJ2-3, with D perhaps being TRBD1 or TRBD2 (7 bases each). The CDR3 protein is CASSLGGGGGSFPDTQYF. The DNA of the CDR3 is TGTGCCAGCAGCTTAGGGGGAGGGGGCGGGAGCTTCCCAGATACGCAGTATTTT.